The present entry profiles one TCR beta chain with its context. Its specificity is not known. V was clipped by 1 base and J by 0 bases; unmatched bases: 14. This CDR3 has 19 amino acids. CDR1 is MNHEY, CDR2 SVGAGI, per germline. The sample is drawn from a study of CD8 T cells in Susac syndrome. With random hexamers, reverse transcription was performed on about 0.5 to 1 ug of RNA. A multiplex approach, immunoSEQ multiplex PCR, amplified TCR beta CDR3 across 54 Vbeta and 13 Jbeta. TCRdb re-derived calls from the immunoSEQ multiplex PCR reads in MiXCR, one entry per CDR3 protein. The table has about 150,000 distinct CDR3 sequences, approximately 96% seen once. Findings and limits, study-wide: A relatively small number of individuals underwent TCR sequencing and HLA analysis.

The rearrangement uses TRBV6-5 and TRBJ1-1; 7 bases agree with TRBD1. The TCR was taken from a human donor with multiple sclerosis. Source material: CD8+ T cells from PBMCs. The DNA of the CDR3 is TGTGCCAGCAGTTACTACCGGCCCGGGACAGTGACCATGAACACTGAAGCTTTCTTT. Protein sequence: CASSYYRPGTVTMNTEAFF.